Below are 8 T cell receptor delta chains sequenced from a single sample in a study of gamma-delta T cells after stem cell transplantation. TCRdb redid clone calling on the RT-PCR reads using CATT. The data show roughly 6,500 delta-chain clones, about 23% seen once. The sequencing input was gamma-delta T cells. These receptors all come from a human donor. It is not recorded whose cells these are; they may come from a transplant donor.

The chain links TRDV2 to TRDJ1; TRDD3 matches 10 bases. CDR1 and CDR2 from the germline V gene are GEAIGNYY and EKD. This CDR3 spans 20 amino acids. With 3 bases clipped from V and 0 bases from J, the junction kept 18 bases outside the gene matches. DNA of the CDR3: TGTGCCTGTGACGCCATGGGGACCGATACTGGGGGATTCTACACCGATAAACTCATCTTT. It codes for CACDAMGTDTGGFYTDKLIF.

This clone is labeled medium-sized (0.01 to 0.1%). This chain links TRDV2 with TRDJ1, with 7 bases fitting TRDD3. This CDR3 is 16 amino acids long. With 3 bases clipped from V and 0 bases from J, the junction kept 9 bases outside the gene matches. CDR1 and CDR2 (germline): GEAIGNYY, EKD. The CDR3 bases are TGTGCCTGTGACGGCCTACTGGGGCTTCACACCGATAAACTCATCTTT. Translation gives CACDGLLGLHTDKLIF.

The chain employs TRDV2 and TRDJ3, with a weak D call TRDD3 (5 bases). The V gene lost 0 bases and the J gene lost 0 bases, with 11 bases spanning the gap. The CDR3 runs 18 residues. Per germline, CDR1 GEAIGNYY and CDR2 EKD. The DNA of the CDR3 is TGTGCCTGTGACACCGGAGCATACGGCTCCTGGGACACCCGACAGATGTTTTTC. Protein product: CACDTGAYGSWDTRQMFF.

This clone is medium-sized (0.01 to 0.1%) in the sample. The chain combines TRDV2 with TRDJ1; possible D gene TRDD3, 6 bases. The V gene lost 6 bases and the J gene lost 3 bases, with 16 bases spanning the gap. The CDR3 spans 14 residues. Germline V lookup: CDR1 GEAIGNYY, CDR2 EKD. The CDR3 loop is CACQHLGDSDKLIF. In nucleotides, the CDR3 is TGTGCCTGTCAGCATCTTGGGGATTCCGATAAACTCATCTTT.

The genes are TRDV2 and TRDJ1, with 9 positions matching TRDD3. With 3 bases clipped from V and 0 bases from J, the junction kept 10 bases outside the gene matches. The CDR3 is 17 residues long. Germline-derived CDR1 and CDR2 are GEAIGNYY and EKD. The CDR3 bases are TGTGCCTGTGACGCCCTACTGGGGGAGACGTACACCGATAAACTCATCTTT. This translates into CACDALLGETYTDKLIF.

Comments on this clone: With a far larger clone one base away, a read error is the likely cause. Distinct nucleotide sequences in the sample also encode this CDR3. The rearrangement joins TRDV2 to TRDJ1; TRDD3 agrees at 7 bases. This CDR3 has 16 amino acids. V trimming: 7 bases; J trimming: 3 bases; junction bases outside the gene matches: 16. Germline V gene lookup returns CDR1 GEAIGNYY and CDR2 EKD. The CDR3 is CACDSLLGQRADKLIF. The CDR3 DNA follows: TGTGCCTGCGACTCCTTACTGGGGCAAAGGGCCGATAAACTCATCTTT.

By share of the sample, this clone is medium-sized. CDR3 sequence (DNA): TGTGCTCTTGGGGAACAAGCGGGGCCCAGACCCCTGATCTTT. The encoded protein is CALGEQAGPRPLIF. The rearrangement links TRDV1 to TRDJ4; D gene ambiguous. V was cut by 1 base and J by 0 bases, with 9 bases left in between. CDR3 size: 14 residues. Germline CDR1 is TSWWSYY and CDR2 is QGS.

On this clone: A read error may explain this, as a much larger clone is one base away. The chain links TRDV2 to TRDJ1, with 10 bases identical to TRDD3. V was clipped by 5 bases and J by 10 bases; unmatched bases: 18. The CDR3 has 16 residues. Germline V gene lookup returns CDR1 GEAIGNYY and CDR2 EKD. The CDR3 protein is CACGPLSGGYRRGLIF. The CDR3 DNA follows: TGTGCCTGTGGCCCCTTAAGTGGGGGATACCGCCGGGGACTCATCTTT.